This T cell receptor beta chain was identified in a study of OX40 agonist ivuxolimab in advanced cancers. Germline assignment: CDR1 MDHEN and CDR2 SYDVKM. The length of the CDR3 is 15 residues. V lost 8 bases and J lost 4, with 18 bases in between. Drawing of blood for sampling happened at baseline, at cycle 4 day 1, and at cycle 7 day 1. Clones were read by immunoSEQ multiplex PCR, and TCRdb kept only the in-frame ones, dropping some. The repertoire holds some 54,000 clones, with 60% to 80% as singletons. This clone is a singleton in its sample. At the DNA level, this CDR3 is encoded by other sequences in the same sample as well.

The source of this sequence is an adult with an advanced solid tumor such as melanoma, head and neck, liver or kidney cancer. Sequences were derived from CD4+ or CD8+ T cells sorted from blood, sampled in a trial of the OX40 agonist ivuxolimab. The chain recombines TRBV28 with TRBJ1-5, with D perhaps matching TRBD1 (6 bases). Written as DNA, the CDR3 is TGTGCCAGCCTACGCCCGCAGGGGTCAAATCAGCCCCAGCATTTT. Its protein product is CASLRPQGSNQPQHF.